The rows below give T cell receptor beta chains drawn from one sample of a study of regulatory T cells in long-lasting Graves disease. One entry per CDR3 protein results from TCRdb running MiXCR on the multiplex PCR reads. Of hundreds of thousands of distinct CDR3 sequences listed, about 15% are singletons. These same data were also listed under a study on T cells in Graves' hyperthyroidism and ophthalmopathy.

Sample: peripheral blood mononuclear cells (PBMCs), taken at new diagnosis, from a patient treated with antithyroid drugs. The receptors here all came from a woman in her 30s with Graves disease. The CDR3 runs from the conserved cysteine through the conserved F or W. The D gene is left open where the match is weak. Some rows have no size entry. The others give once, few or many, or a class for an expanded clone.

clone size: many; J gene: TRBJ2-7; V gene: TRBV7-2; D gene: -; CDR3 DNA: TGTGCCAGCAGCTTTTCTGGGATCCTCACCAAGGAGCAGTACTTC; CDR3 protein: CASSFSGILTKEQYF
clone size: many; J gene: TRBJ1-5; V gene: TRBV3-1; D gene: -; CDR3 DNA: TGTGCCAGCAGCCAGGGATTGGAAAGCAATCAGCCCCAGCATTTT; CDR3 protein: CASSQGLESNQPQHF
clone size: many; J gene: TRBJ2-3; V gene: TRBV7-2; D gene: -; CDR3 DNA: TGTGCCAGCAGCTCCGCCGGGACACGAAACACAGATACGCAGTATTTT; CDR3 protein: CASSSAGTRNTDTQYF
clone size: few; J gene: TRBJ1-3; V gene: TRBV28; D gene: -; CDR3 DNA: TGTGCCAGCAGTTCTGGACAGCTCAGTAACACCATATATTTT; CDR3 protein: CASSSGQLSNTIYF
clone size: many; J gene: TRBJ1-5; V gene: TRBV5-6; D gene: -; CDR3 DNA: TGTGCCAGCAGCTTGGGTAGGGCCTATAGCAATCAGCCCCAGCATTTT; CDR3 protein: CASSLGRAYSNQPQHF
clone size: many; J gene: TRBJ2-4; V gene: TRBV11-2; D gene: -; CDR3 DNA: TGTGCCAGCAGCTTAGAGGTTCGCAAACACGGGTTCTTC; CDR3 protein: CASSLEVRKHGFF
clone size: -; J gene: TRBJ2-1; V gene: TRBV2; D gene: -; CDR3 DNA: TGTGCCAGCACCCGGAGCGGTAAAGGTAATGAGCAGTTCTTC; CDR3 protein: CASTRSGKGNEQFF
clone size: few; J gene: TRBJ2-7; V gene: TRBV15; D gene: -; CDR3 DNA: TGTGCCACCAGCAGAGGAACCGGGTTTAGCTCCTACGAGCAGTACTTC; CDR3 protein: CATSRGTGFSSYEQYF
clone size: many; J gene: TRBJ2-5; V gene: TRBV2; D gene: -; CDR3 DNA: TGTGCCAGCAGTGTAGCAGGGGCAGAGACCCAGTACTTC; CDR3 protein: CASSVAGAETQYF
clone size: many; J gene: TRBJ1-5; V gene: TRBV28; D gene: -; CDR3 DNA: TGTGCCAGCAGATCGGGGGAAAAGCGCAATCAGCCCCAGCATTTT; CDR3 protein: CASRSGEKRNQPQHF
clone size: many; J gene: TRBJ1-2; V gene: TRBV5-1; D gene: -; CDR3 DNA: TGCGCCAGCAGCTGGGGATTTTTGGCCAACTATGGCTACACCTTC; CDR3 protein: CASSWGFLANYGYTF
clone size: many; J gene: TRBJ2-4; V gene: TRBV6-2/TRBV6-3; D gene: -; CDR3 DNA: TGTGCCAGCAGTTATACTCGACCCGCAGGGGCCAAAAACATTCAGTACTTC; CDR3 protein: CASSYTRPAGAKNIQYF
clone size: few; J gene: TRBJ1-1; V gene: TRBV5-1; D gene: -; CDR3 DNA: TGCGCCAGCAGCTCGTTAGTATCGGGGGCTATGAACACTGAAGCTTTCTTT; CDR3 protein: CASSSLVSGAMNTEAFF
clone size: many; J gene: TRBJ1-6; V gene: TRBV28; D gene: -; CDR3 DNA: TGTGCCAGCAGTTTGTCGACATCGATTTCACCCCTCCACTTT; CDR3 protein: CASSLSTSISPLHF
clone size: -; J gene: TRBJ1-5; V gene: TRBV19; D gene: -; CDR3 DNA: TGTGCCAGTTGGGGTGGAGGGTACAATCAGCCCCAGCATTTT; CDR3 protein: CASWGGGYNQPQHF
clone size: -; J gene: TRBJ2-5; V gene: TRBV5-1; D gene: TRBD1; CDR3 DNA: TGCGCCAGCAGCTTTATCGACAGGGTGGTGGAGACCCAGTACTTC; CDR3 protein: CASSFIDRVVETQYF
clone size: few; J gene: TRBJ2-7; V gene: TRBV5-1; D gene: -; CDR3 DNA: TGCGCCAGCAGCCCCGGGACACAAGCCTACGAGCAGTACTTC; CDR3 protein: CASSPGTQAYEQYF
clone size: -; J gene: TRBJ1-2; V gene: TRBV7-8; D gene: -; CDR3 DNA: TGTGCCAGCAGCTCCCCCTCTGCCCTCGGCTACACCTTC; CDR3 protein: CASSSPSALGYTF
clone size: many; J gene: TRBJ2-7; V gene: TRBV29-1; D gene: -; CDR3 DNA: TGCAGCGCCGCAGGGATTTCCTACGAGCAGTACTTC; CDR3 protein: CSAAGISYEQYF
clone size: many; J gene: TRBJ2-5; V gene: TRBV12-3/TRBV12-4; D gene: -; CDR3 DNA: TGTGCCAGCAGTTTAGCGCGGGCAGGGGAAGAGACCCAGTACTTC; CDR3 protein: CASSLARAGEETQYF
clone size: few; J gene: TRBJ2-3; V gene: TRBV7-2; D gene: -; CDR3 DNA: TGTGCCAGCAGCTTAGGATCGACGGTACGCTCTCCGCGGGACCCCACAGATACGCAGTATTTT; CDR3 protein: CASSLGSTVRSPRDPTDTQYF
clone size: many; J gene: TRBJ1-6; V gene: TRBV27; D gene: -; CDR3 DNA: TGTGCCAGCAGTCTCTCAGGCTTAAGGTCACCCCTCCACTTT; CDR3 protein: CASSLSGLRSPLHF
clone size: many; J gene: TRBJ2-2; V gene: TRBV12-3/TRBV12-4; D gene: -; CDR3 DNA: TGTGCCAGCAGACGGGACGAGCGGACCGGGGAGCTGTTTTTT; CDR3 protein: CASRRDERTGELFF
clone size: few; J gene: TRBJ1-4; V gene: TRBV30; D gene: -; CDR3 DNA: TGTGCCTGGAGTACGAACCCGTTTTGGGTTTCTAATGAAAAACTGTTTTTT; CDR3 protein: CAWSTNPFWVSNEKLFF
clone size: many; J gene: TRBJ1-5; V gene: TRBV28; D gene: TRBD1; CDR3 DNA: TGTGCCAGCAGACTTCGGGACAGGTCTATAGATAGCAATCAGCCCCAGCATTTT; CDR3 protein: CASRLRDRSIDSNQPQHF
clone size: many; J gene: TRBJ2-5; V gene: TRBV28; D gene: TRBD2; CDR3 DNA: TGTGCCACCTGGACTAGCGGCAAAGAGACCCAGTACTTC; CDR3 protein: CATWTSGKETQYF
clone size: -; J gene: TRBJ1-2; V gene: TRBV28; D gene: TRBD1; CDR3 DNA: TGTGCCAGCAGCAGGGGACAGAGGGATGGCTACACCTTC; CDR3 protein: CASSRGQRDGYTF
clone size: many; J gene: TRBJ2-2; V gene: TRBV12-3/TRBV12-4; D gene: -; CDR3 DNA: TGTGCCAGCACCCTGGGTCTCGCGAACACCGGGGAGCTGTTTTTT; CDR3 protein: CASTLGLANTGELFF
clone size: many; J gene: TRBJ2-5; V gene: TRBV28; D gene: -; CDR3 DNA: TGTGCCAGCACCCTACAGCATGCTAGGGGGGGAGAGACCCAGTACTTC; CDR3 protein: CASTLQHARGGETQYF
clone size: few; J gene: TRBJ2-1; V gene: TRBV20-1; D gene: -; CDR3 DNA: TGCAGTGCTAGAGAGCTAGCCCTCGACCCCAATGAGCAGTTCTTC; CDR3 protein: CSARELALDPNEQFF
clone size: few; J gene: TRBJ1-4; V gene: TRBV19; D gene: -; CDR3 DNA: TGTGCCAGTTCCTATGGAAAACTGTTTTTT; CDR3 protein: CASSYGKLFF
clone size: many; J gene: TRBJ2-1; V gene: TRBV27; D gene: TRBD1; CDR3 DNA: TGTGCCAACCGAGACAGGGACCCAACCTACGATGAGCAGTTCTTC; CDR3 protein: CANRDRDPTYDEQFF
clone size: many; J gene: TRBJ2-3; V gene: TRBV20-1; D gene: -; CDR3 DNA: TGCAGTGCTATCGGGGGGCGCACAGATACGCAGTATTTT; CDR3 protein: CSAIGGRTDTQYF
clone size: few; J gene: TRBJ2-3; V gene: TRBV7-6; D gene: TRBD1; CDR3 DNA: TGTGCCAGCAGACTCCGTCCGACAGGGGGTGGGACAGATACGCAGTATTTT; CDR3 protein: CASRLRPTGGGTDTQYF
clone size: -; J gene: TRBJ1-2; V gene: TRBV6-1; D gene: -; CDR3 DNA: TGTGCCAGCAGTGGTGAGAGGGCGGCGAACTATGGCTACACCTTC; CDR3 protein: CASSGERAANYGYTF
clone size: few; J gene: TRBJ2-1; V gene: TRBV3-1; D gene: -; CDR3 DNA: TGTGCCAGCAGCCACCAACAGGGTGATGAGCAGTTCTTC; CDR3 protein: CASSHQQGDEQFF
clone size: few; J gene: TRBJ1-3; V gene: TRBV11-2; D gene: -; CDR3 DNA: TGTGCCAGCAGCTTACGGGACCCCGAGGCGGGAAACACCATATATTTT; CDR3 protein: CASSLRDPEAGNTIYF
clone size: few; J gene: TRBJ1-5; V gene: TRBV24-1; D gene: -; CDR3 DNA: TGTGCCACCAGGCTGAATCAGCCCCAGCATTTT; CDR3 protein: CATRLNQPQHF
clone size: many; J gene: TRBJ2-7; V gene: TRBV12-3/TRBV12-4; D gene: TRBD1; CDR3 DNA: TGTGCCAGCAGTTTAGCGGGGACAGAGATGCAGTACTTC; CDR3 protein: CASSLAGTEMQYF
clone size: -; J gene: TRBJ1-5; V gene: TRBV2; D gene: -; CDR3 DNA: TGTGCCAGCAGAGTAGGCCCAGTACTTATGCCAAATCAGCCCCAGCATTTT; CDR3 protein: CASRVGPVLMPNQPQHF
clone size: -; J gene: TRBJ2-3; V gene: TRBV9; D gene: TRBD2; CDR3 DNA: TGTGCCAGCAGCGCAGGTCCCCCGACTAGCGGGGAGAGCACAGATACGCAGTATTTT; CDR3 protein: CASSAGPPTSGESTDTQYF